The clone carrying this T cell receptor (beta chain) was detected only once. The antigen is unknown. The sample originates from a study of shared clonotypes between healthy human individuals. Study-level findings and limits: Against clonotypes common to all four donors, non-shared ones had lower generation probabilities.

Cells designated naive CD8 were CD45RO-negative and were positively selected for CCR7, with terminally differentiated effector memory CD45RA+ cells excluded. Healthy and HIV-negative, the adult donors had no recent acute infections or vaccinations. The input for sorted-subset replicate PCRs was roughly 180 ng DNA, 30,000 or so T cell genomes. The data were produced by immunoSEQ multiplex PCR, yet TCRdb's version contains in-frame clones alone and is incomplete. The sample lists 700,000 to 950,000 clones, approximately 97% occurring once. This receptor was obtained from a man aged 25-40 years in good health. Source material: naive CD8+ T cells sorted from blood.

The CDR3: CASSVVGQENTEAFF. The CDR3 DNA is TGTGCCAGCAGCGTAGTAGGACAGGAGAACACTGAAGCTTTCTTT. This chain joins TRBV9 and TRBJ1-1; 7 nucleotides match TRBD1. The CDR3 sequence is 15 residues long. Germline values: CDR1 SGDLS, CDR2 YYNGEE. V was clipped by 0 bases and J by 1 base; unmatched bases: 3. Complete variable domain (other parts from reference TRBV9 and TRBJ1-1): DSGVTQTPKHLITATGQRVTLRCSPRSGDLSVYWYQQSLDQGLQFLIQYYNGEERAKGNILERFSAQQFPDLHSELNLSSLELGDSALYFCASSVVGQENTEAFFGQGTRLTVV.